Below, 30 T cell receptor beta chains from the same sample are listed, as sequenced in a study of T cells in Graves' hyperthyroidism and ophthalmopathy. Amplification yielded TCR beta CDR3 regions, with RNA transcripts as the source. When the TCR CDR3 underwent first-round RT-PCR, the HTBI primer set was used. One entry per CDR3 protein results from TCRdb running MiXCR on the multiplex PCR reads. The sample holds 360,000 or so distinct CDR3 sequences, 12% to 15% seen once. The sample comprised blood. The receptors were sampled from a woman in her sixties or seventies with Graves' ophthalmopathy.

This clonotype occurred many times. Sequence at one end of the junction differs from germline and may be a read error. This chain joins TRBV6-1 and TRBJ2-7; 8 bases agree with TRBD1. The CDR3 runs to 12 residues. Germline assignment: CDR1 MNHNS and CDR2 SASEGT. The CDR3 DNA reads TGTACCAGTTGGACAGGGAGCTACGAGCAGTACTTC. Residues: CTSWTGSYEQYF.

This clonotype has a handful of counts. Its ends do not fully match the called genes, so a read error is possible. The V gene is TRBV4-1, the J gene TRBJ2-2; TRBD2 aligns across 10 bases. The CDR3 contains 14 residues. Germline CDR1 reads MGHRA; CDR2 reads YSYEKL. CDR3 protein: CAGSRTSGTGELFF. The CDR3 DNA follows: TGCGCCGGCAGCCGGACTAGCGGCACCGGGGAGCTGTTTTTT.

This clonotype was seen more than once but under ten times. The CDR3 loop is CASSYRINTGELFF. In DNA form, the CDR3 reads TGCGCCAGCAGTTACAGGATTAACACCGGGGAGCTGTTTTTT. The chain employs TRBV4-1 and TRBJ2-2; D is possibly TRBD1 (5 bases). Trimming took off 6 bases at V and 2 bases at J, with 10 bases between the two ends. CDR3 size: 14 residues. Looked up from germline, CDR1 is MGHRA and CDR2 is YSYEKL.

This chain links TRBV4-1 with TRBJ1-5; D perhaps matches TRBD1 (5 bases). The CDR3 totals 13 residues. Deletions cut 3 bases from V and 8 bases from J, with 11 bases between. Germline V gives CDR1 MGHRA, CDR2 YSYEKL. Here the CDR3 reads CASSQGPFEPQHF. The CDR3 DNA reads TGCGCCAGCAGCCAGGGACCCTTCGAGCCCCAGCATTTT.

In its sample, this clonotype was seen many times. The chain has TRBV27 and TRBJ2-7; no clear D. The germline gives CDR1 MNHEY, CDR2 SMNVEV (reference sequence). The CDR3 totals 15 residues. Trimming removed 4 bases from V and 1 base from J, with 14 bases in between. The CDR3 region is CASSSGLGNSYEQYF. CDR3 nucleotides: TGTGCCAGCAGTTCCGGGCTAGGGAATTCCTACGAGCAGTACTTC.

Worth noting for this clonotype: This may come from a read error, since a much larger clone is one base off. This rearrangement joins TRBV10-3 to TRBJ2-7; 8 bases line up with TRBD1. The J segment lost 1 base and the V segment lost 2 bases, leaving 4 bases of the junction unmatched. This CDR3 has 15 residues. Germline CDR1 is ENHRY and CDR2 is SYGVKD. The CDR3 coding sequence is TGTGCCATCAGTGAGGCGGGACAGGCTTCCTACGAGCAGTACTTC. It is translated as CAISEAGQASYEQYF.

This clonotype was seen more than once but under ten times. The rearrangement joins TRBV7-2 to TRBJ2-1; a weak D match, TRBD2 (5 bases). The V gene lost 0 bases and the J gene lost 6 bases, with 12 bases spanning the gap. The CDR3 is made up of 15 amino acids. Germline V gene data show CDR1 as SGHTA and CDR2 as FQGNSA. The CDR3 here is CASSLAGVIGNEQFF. In DNA, the CDR3 is TGTGCCAGCAGCTTAGCGGGAGTAATTGGCAATGAGCAGTTCTTC.

The chain is built from TRBV25-1 and TRBJ2-1; no clear D gene. Germline V gives CDR1 MGHDK, CDR2 SYGVNS. This CDR3 is 12 amino acids long. V lost 5 bases to trimming and J lost 9 bases, with 11 bases between them. CDR3 DNA sequence: TGTGCCAGCAGTCCTCCTGTCGGTGAGCAGTTCTTC. It is translated as CASSPPVGEQFF.

In its sample, this clonotype was seen a few times. The rearrangement joins TRBV9 to TRBJ2-3; D might be TRBD2 (6 bases). The CDR3 sequence is 15 residues long. The V gene's germline CDR1 is SGDLS and CDR2 YYNGEE. Between the trimmed V and J ends, which lost 2 bases and 5 bases, there was a span of 15 bases. The CDR3 DNA follows: TGTGCCAGCAGCGTGAGTGGGGGGTCGGGAGATACGCAGTATTTT. Translation gives CASSVSGGSGDTQYF.

This clonotype has a handful of counts. This chain joins TRBV4-1 and TRBJ1-4; tentatively, D is TRBD1 (5 bases). Between the trimmed V and J ends, which lost 4 bases and 6 bases, there was a span of 15 bases. CDR3 size: 15 residues. Looked up from germline, CDR1 is MGHRA and CDR2 is YSYEKL. CDR3 coding DNA: TGCGCCAGCAGCCCCACCGGGGCCGATTATGAAAAACTGTTTTTT. This gives the protein CASSPTGADYEKLFF.

This clonotype was seen many times. The chain is built from TRBV18 and TRBJ2-2, with D maybe TRBD2 (6 bases). This CDR3 contains 16 residues. The germline CDR1 and CDR2 sequences are KGHSH and LQKENI. V was cut by 1 base and J by 5 bases, with 14 bases left in between. This chain's CDR3 is CASSPQSGLTTGELFF. CDR3 nucleotide sequence: TGTGCCAGCTCACCACAGTCGGGACTCACTACCGGGGAGCTGTTTTTT. Together with reference TRBV18 and TRBJ2-2, the CDR3 gives the full variable domain: NAGVMQNPRHLVRRRGQEARLRCSPMKGHSHVYWYRQLPEEGLKFMVYLQKENIIDESGMPKERFSAEFPKEGPSILRIQQVVRGDSAAYFCASSPQSGLTTGELFFGEGSRLTVL.

This clonotype was detected ten times or more. This rearrangement joins TRBV2 to TRBJ1-1; 9 nucleotides line up with TRBD1. Losses at the gene ends were 5 bases for V and 1 base for J; bases not matched to a gene: 5. The CDR3 runs 15 residues. The germline V gene encodes CDR1 SNHLY and CDR2 FYNNEI. CDR3 amino acids: CASSLMGQGNTEAFF. The CDR3 DNA sequence: TGTGCCAGCAGTTTAATGGGACAGGGGAACACTGAAGCTTTCTTT.

In this sample, this clonotype turned up many times. The V and J genes are TRBV27 and TRBJ1-2; 7 bases are shared with TRBD1. The CDR3 extends over 15 amino acids. The V gene end was trimmed by 4 bases and the J gene end by 0 bases; junction bases not matched to a gene: 5. Germline CDR1 reads MNHEY; CDR2 reads SMNVEV (reference sequence). CDR3 sequence reads: CASSSGQLSNYGYTF. CDR3 nucleotide sequence: TGTGCCAGCAGTTCGGGACAGCTTTCTAACTATGGCTACACCTTC.

Ten or more counts support this clonotype. The chain is built from TRBV5-6 and TRBJ2-5, with 12 bases identical to TRBD2. CDR3 length equals 17 residues. Trimming at V came to 0 bases and at J to 3 bases, leaving 6 bases not matched to a gene. CDR1 is SGHDT, CDR2 YYEEEE, per germline. The CDR3, as DNA: TGTGCCAGCAGCTTGGCCAGGACTAGCGGGGCCAAAGAGACCCAGTACTTC. As protein: CASSLARTSGAKETQYF.

This chain connects TRBV2 to TRBJ2-7, with 11 bases matching TRBD1. Germline V lookup: CDR1 SNHLY, CDR2 FYNNEI. The V segment lost 6 bases and the J segment 6 bases; nucleotides outside the gene matches: 4. The CDR3 is 13 residues long. CDR3 residues: CASRWTGGGEQYF. For the CDR3, the DNA is TGTGCCAGCAGATGGACAGGGGGCGGCGAGCAGTACTTC.

This clonotype was observed many times. DNA of the CDR3: TGTGCCAGCAGTCCCCTGACAGGGGATTCGAATCAGCCCCAGCATTTT. Translating gives CASSPLTGDSNQPQHF. The chain carries TRBV28 and TRBJ1-5, with 8 bases fitting TRBD1. Germline CDR1 and CDR2: MDHEN and SYDVKM. Trimming took 5 bases from V and 4 from J; bases not matched to a gene: 10. The CDR3 length is 16 residues.

At least ten counts were recorded for this clonotype. This chain joins TRBV27 and TRBJ1-2, with TRBD1 matching 12 bases. The CDR3 runs 19 residues. Trimming at V came to 6 bases and at J to 3 bases, leaving 17 bases not matched to a gene. Germline V lookup: CDR1 MNHEY, CDR2 SMNVEV (reference sequence). This chain's CDR3 is CASRKPPGTGGAEDYGYTF. The CDR3 DNA reads as TGTGCCAGCAGAAAACCCCCCGGGACAGGGGGCGCCGAGGACTATGGCTACACCTTC.

This clonotype was counted only a few times. The V call is TRBV5-1, the J call TRBJ2-7; D is undetermined. The V and J ends lost 9 bases and 5 bases respectively, with 21 bases between them. The CDR3 totals 14 residues. Germline values: CDR1 SGHRS, CDR2 YFSETQ. CDR3 sequence reads: CATALGSGLDEQYF. In DNA, the CDR3 is TGCGCCACGGCTTTAGGGTCTGGTCTCGACGAGCAGTACTTC.

This clonotype was seen a few times. V usage is TRBV12-3 or TRBV12-4 and J usage is TRBJ2-1, with 10 nucleotides matching TRBD2. Trimming took 6 bases from V and 5 from J; bases not matched to a gene: 7. CDR3 length: 15 residues. The DNA of the CDR3 is TGTGCCAGCAGGCCCCCGGGACTAGCGAACAATGAGCAGTTCTTC. This gives the protein CASRPPGLANNEQFF.

This clonotype appeared many times. This chain connects TRBV18 to TRBJ1-5; D gene ambiguous. The CDR3 runs 13 residues. The V gene's germline CDR1 is KGHSH and CDR2 LQKENI. V gave up 2 bases and J gave up 0 bases, with 2 bases separating them. The CDR3 sequence: CASSPGSNQPQHF. The CDR3, as DNA: TGTGCCAGCTCACCAGGTAGCAATCAGCCCCAGCATTTT.

The chain has TRBV7-9 and TRBJ2-2, with D perhaps being TRBD1 or TRBD2 (5 bases each). V was shortened by 5 bases and J by 10 bases, with 17 bases between the two germline ends. This CDR3 is 14 amino acids long. CDR1 is SEHNR, CDR2 FQNEAQ, per germline (reference sequence). The CDR3 reads CASSTGPLHEELFF. The CDR3 coding sequence is TGTGCCAGCAGCACGGGACCCCTACATGAGGAGCTGTTTTTT. Filled out from reference TRBV7-9 and TRBJ2-2, the complete variable domain reads DTGVSQNPRHKITKRGQNVTFRCDPISEHNRLYWYRQTLGQGPEFLTYFQNEAQLEKSRLLSDRFSAERPKGSFSTLEIQRTEQGDSAMYLCASSTGPLHEELFFGEGSRLTVL.

This clonotype was picked up a small number of times. V and J are TRBV27 and TRBJ2-2; possible D gene TRBD2, 5 bases. The CDR3 covers 14 residues. The V and J ends lost 0 bases and 7 bases respectively, with 9 bases between them. Germline assignment: CDR1 MNHEY and CDR2 SMNVEV (reference sequence). The CDR3 nucleotides are TGTGCCAGCAGTTTATCGGGCGGGCTCGGGGAGCTGTTTTTT. It encodes CASSLSGGLGELFF.

This clonotype showed up many times. The genes are TRBV2 and TRBJ2-1; 10 bases are shared with TRBD1. The CDR3 consists of 15 residues. CDR1 SNHLY and CDR2 FYNNEI come from the germline V gene. J lost 5 bases, V lost 7 bases, and 8 bases had no gene match. In DNA, the CDR3 is TGTGCCAGCAATCCAGACAGGGGGCGTCACAATGAGCAGTTCTTC. Translated, it gives CASNPDRGRHNEQFF.

This clonotype has more than one count but fewer than ten. The chain couples TRBV6-1 to TRBJ2-2; 14 nucleotides agree with TRBD2. V was clipped by 5 bases and J by 7 bases; unmatched bases: 12. CDR3 length: 18 residues. In germline, CDR1 is MNHNS, CDR2 SASEGT. The CDR3: CASSPSPGLAGGVGELFF. CDR3 DNA: TGTGCCAGCAGTCCATCACCCGGACTAGCGGGAGGAGTCGGGGAGCTGTTTTTT.

This clonotype occurred many times. The chain joins TRBV24-1 to TRBJ2-1; no clear D gene. The germline CDR1 and CDR2 sequences are KGHDR and SFDVKD. With 3 bases removed from V and 6 bases from J, the gap between germline ends came to 17 bases. CDR3 size: 16 residues. The CDR3 loop reads CATSDPGRSTFNEQFF. CDR3 nucleotides: TGTGCCACCAGTGATCCCGGCCGGTCCACCTTCAATGAGCAGTTCTTC.

V is TRBV12-3 or TRBV12-4 and J is TRBJ2-3; the match to TRBD1 covers 7 bases. V shed 0 bases, J shed 0 bases, and the junction held 0 bases outside the gene matches. The CDR3 spans 15 residues. DNA of the CDR3: TGTGCCAGCAGTTTAGCGGGACAGAGCACAGATACGCAGTATTTT. Translating gives CASSLAGQSTDTQYF.

This clonotype showed up many times. This chain joins TRBV11-2 and TRBJ1-1, with TRBD1 identical over 8 bases. Germline V lookup: CDR1 SGHAT, CDR2 FQNNGV. J lost 4 bases, V lost 4 bases, and 5 bases had no gene match. The CDR3 extends over 14 amino acids. In DNA form, the CDR3 reads TGTGCCAGCAGCTCGGACAGGGTTACCACTGAAGCTTTCTTT. Amino acids: CASSSDRVTTEAFF.

To note about this clonotype: Germline is not matched at one junction end, which may reflect a read error. The chain combines TRBV6-1 with TRBJ1-5; D unresolved. CDR1 and CDR2 (germline): MNHNS, SASEGT. The CDR3 runs to 14 residues. This CDR3 is CDSSEAFSNQPQHF. For the CDR3, the DNA is TGTGACAGCAGTGAAGCTTTTAGCAATCAGCCCCAGCATTTT.

V is TRBV6-2 or TRBV6-3 and J is TRBJ1-2; D gene unclear. The CDR3 loop spans 12 amino acids. Deletions cut 2 bases from V and 7 bases from J, with 8 bases between. From germline, CDR1 is MNHEY and CDR2 SVGEGT. The CDR3 here is CASSYRGSGYTF. The CDR3 bases are TGTGCCAGCAGTTACCGGGGATCTGGCTACACCTTC.

This clonotype was detected ten times or more. The chain links TRBV3-1 to TRBJ1-5; a possible D gene is TRBD1 (5 bases). Trimming pared 3 bases from V and 0 bases from J, leaving 9 bases between. Per germline, CDR1 LGHDT and CDR2 YNNKEL (reference sequence). The CDR3 consists of 15 residues. The CDR3 DNA reads TGTGCCAGCAGCCAGGGACGGCATAGCAATCAGCCCCAGCATTTT. The encoded protein is CASSQGRHSNQPQHF.